This T cell receptor beta chain emerged from a study of shared clonotypes between healthy human individuals. Overall study: The plates for each donor numbered three CD4 naive, three CD4 memory, two CD8 naive and one CD8 memory. Study findings and constraints: For naive CD4 cells, 4% to 5% of clonotypes were shared across a handful of donors.

This CDR3 region has 18 residues. V lost 4 bases and J lost 2; bases outside the gene matches: 15. Donors comprised healthy HIV-negative adults lacking recent acute infections or vaccinations. As regards this clone: The antigen remains unidentified.

Evenly divided among several immunoSEQ plates was the genomic DNA of each subset. Only in-frame clones appear in the TCRdb table, and some are missing; sequencing was by immunoSEQ multiplex PCR. The sample yields 300,000 to 400,000 clones, around 79% seen once. The receptor was isolated from a man between 25 and 39 years old in good health. Sequencing input: memory CD4+ T cells sorted from blood. Subset in this sample: CD45RA-negative fraction. The V call is TRBV6-7, the J call TRBJ2-7; 9 bases are shared with TRBD2. TRBV6-7 is an ORF; its function is uncertain. The DNA of the CDR3 is TGTGCCAGCAGTTTTCAATTGGATCTTGGCGGGAGGGCCTACGAGCAGTACTTC. The encoded protein is CASSFQLDLGGRAYEQYF.